Following are 28 T cell receptor beta chains from one sample sequenced in a study of T cell clonotyping in hematopoietic cell transplantation. Clones were sequenced by immunoSEQ multiplex PCR, and TCRdb holds only the in-frame ones, with some missing. The sample has around 6,200 clones, around nine tenths seen once; the top ten hold roughly 5.8%. The sequencing here drew on peripheral blood mononuclear cells, taken 100 days after allogeneic stem cell transplant. The receptors were gathered from a female patient aged 40-50 years who had an allogeneic stem cell transplant from a related donor, so the T cells may come from the graft donor. Some clones in this sample may be carry-over from other donors' samples.

The chain joins TRBV29-1 to TRBJ1-1; 8 nucleotides line up with TRBD1. This CDR3 region has 13 residues. Losses at the gene ends were 5 bases for V and 1 base for J; bases not matched to a gene: 3. Germline CDR1 and CDR2: SQVTM and ANQGSEA. The CDR3 reads CSVQQGENTEAFF. CDR3 nucleotides: TGCAGCGTTCAACAGGGGGAGAACACTGAAGCTTTCTTT.

CDR3 nucleotide sequence: TGTGCCAGCAGCTTGGACTGGGGAAAAGAGACCCAGTACTTC. This encodes CASSLDWGKETQYF. The chain employs TRBV5-5 and TRBJ2-5; D is unresolved. The CDR3 loop spans 14 amino acids. Trimming took 0 bases from V and 3 from J, leaving 9 bases between them. Germline V gives CDR1 SGHKS, CDR2 YYEKEE (reference sequence).

This clone was seen only a few times. The rearrangement links TRBV11-3 to TRBJ2-1, with TRBD2 identical over 8 bases. The V gene end was trimmed by 0 bases and the J gene end by 13 bases; junction bases not matched to a gene: 5. This CDR3 is built from 13 residues. CDR1 is SGHNT and CDR2 is YENEEA in the germline V gene. The CDR3 is CASSLEVAGSQFF. DNA for the CDR3: TGTGCCAGCAGCTTAGAGGTAGCGGGATCACAGTTCTTC.

The chain combines TRBV29-1 with TRBJ1-2; D not resolved. The ends were cut back, 5 bases at V and 4 bases at J, with 14 bases in the middle. The germline gives CDR1 SQVTM, CDR2 ANQGSEA. This CDR3 is 13 amino acids long. CDR3 protein: CSVPLSGAYGYTF. CDR3 sequence (DNA): TGCAGCGTTCCCTTATCAGGCGCCTATGGCTACACCTTC.

J is TRBJ1-2 and V is TRBV18; D ambiguous. From germline, CDR1 is KGHSH and CDR2 LQKENI. The CDR3 spans 13 residues. V shed 3 bases and J shed 2 bases, with 7 bases lying between them. In nucleotides, the CDR3 is TGTGCCAGCTCACCGTCGGGGAACTATGGCTACACCTTC. This translates into CASSPSGNYGYTF. Full variable domain (outside the CDR3, taken from reference TRBV18 and TRBJ1-2): NAGVMQNPRHLVRRRGQEARLRCSPMKGHSHVYWYRQLPEEGLKFMVYLQKENIIDESGMPKERFSAEFPKEGPSILRIQQVVRGDSAAYFCASSPSGNYGYTFGSGTRLTVV.

This sequence joins TRBV27 and TRBJ2-2, with D perhaps assigned TRBD1 or TRBD2 (5 bases each). Per germline, CDR1 MNHEY and CDR2 SMNVEV (reference sequence). CDR3 length equals 16 residues. The ends were cut back, 4 bases at V and 6 bases at J, with 18 bases in the middle. CDR3 DNA sequence: TGTGCCAGCAGTTCCAGGGTTCTCAAGGAGGCCGGGGAGCTGTTTTTT. Protein sequence: CASSSRVLKEAGELFF.

This sequence joins TRBV7-2 and TRBJ1-5, with D tentatively TRBD1 (5 bases). Germline V gene data show CDR1 as SGHTA and CDR2 as FQGNSA. V was pared by 5 bases and J by 2 bases, with 10 bases between. The CDR3 covers 14 residues. This CDR3 is CASSDQGGNQPQHF. In nucleotides, the CDR3 is TGTGCCAGCAGCGATCAAGGGGGCAATCAGCCCCAGCATTTT.

This clone was detected only a few times. The chain is built from TRBV28 and TRBJ1-2; D unresolved. V lost 3 bases and J lost 7, with 6 bases in between. The CDR3 has 11 residues. Germline V CDR1 and CDR2: MDHEN, SYDVKM. The CDR3 DNA follows: TGTGCCAGCAGTTTTTTAGGTGGCTACACCTTC. This translates into CASSFLGGYTF.

The CDR3 here is CASSTPGLGTDTQYF. The CDR3 DNA reads as TGTGCCAGCAGCACCCCCGGTTTGGGCACAGATACGCAGTATTTT. The rearrangement joins TRBV9 to TRBJ2-3, with D unresolved. V dropped 4 bases and J dropped 1 base, with 13 bases sitting between them. Germline-derived CDR1 and CDR2 are SGDLS and YYNGEE. The CDR3 spans 15 residues.

This chain connects TRBV11-2 to TRBJ2-7; D may be TRBD1 or TRBD2 (6 bases each). The V end was cut by 3 bases, the J end by 6 bases, with 21 bases between. This CDR3 contains 16 residues. Germline CDR1 reads SGHAT; CDR2 reads FQNNGV. The CDR3 here is CASSLPWGARDPEQYF. CDR3 in DNA: TGTGCCAGCAGCTTGCCGTGGGGGGCGAGGGATCCCGAGCAGTACTTC.

This chain connects TRBV21-1 to TRBJ2-1. TRBV21-1 is a recognized pseudogene. This CDR3 is 18 amino acids long. For the CDR3, the DNA is TGTGCCAGCAGCAGTGGGGTTCAGCCCAAACGCTCCTACAATGAGCAGTTCTTC. Residues: CASSSGVQPKRSYNEQFF.

The J gene is TRBJ2-2, the V gene TRBV19, with D maybe TRBD1 (6 bases). CDR3 length equals 16 residues. From germline, CDR1 is LNHDA and CDR2 SQIVND (reference sequence). V lost 4 bases, J lost 2 bases, and 14 bases lay in between. CDR3 in amino acids: CASSRPTGSNTGELFF. The CDR3 nucleotides read TGTGCCAGTAGTAGACCTACAGGGTCTAACACCGGGGAGCTGTTTTTT.

This chain links TRBV6-6 with TRBJ2-3; D might be TRBD1 (6 bases). V was shortened by 10 bases and J by 8 bases, with 13 bases between the two germline ends. CDR3 length: 11 residues. Germline V gene sequence: CDR1 MNHNY, CDR2 SVGAGI (reference sequence). Here the CDR3 DNA reads TGTGCCACCACGGTAGGGGGTACGCAGTATTTT. The encoded protein is CATTVGGTQYF.

V usage is TRBV29-1 and J usage is TRBJ1-5; D is unresolved. From germline, CDR1 is SQVTM and CDR2 ANQGSEA. The CDR3 consists of 14 residues. Trimming removed 4 bases at V and 5 bases at J, with 15 bases between. DNA for the CDR3: TGCAGCGTTGCGGCGGGAGGCCGCGATCAGCCCCAGCATTTT. It is translated as CSVAAGGRDQPQHF. The whole variable domain, filled in from reference TRBV29-1 and TRBJ1-5, reads SAVISQKPSRDICQRGTSLTIQCQVDSQVTMMFWYRQQPGQSLTLIATANQGSEATYESGFVIDKFPISRPNLTFSTLTVSNMSPEDSSIYLCSVAAGGRDQPQHFGDGTRLSIL.

This clone has more than one count but fewer than ten. This chain uses TRBV6-5 with TRBJ2-5; TRBD1 or TRBD2 may be the D gene (5 bases each). V lost 1 base and J lost 1, with 7 bases in between. CDR1 is MNHEY, CDR2 SVGAGI, per germline. The length of the CDR3 is 14 residues. The CDR3 spells CASSYFGGQETQYF. The CDR3 bases are TGTGCCAGCAGTTACTTTGGGGGCCAAGAGACCCAGTACTTC.

The chain is built from TRBV5-1 and TRBJ1-2, with no clear D. CDR1 is SGHRS and CDR2 is YFSETQ in the germline V gene. The CDR3 contains 13 residues. Trimming left V 0 bases short and J 5 bases short, with 8 bases between. The CDR3 DNA follows: TGCGCCAGCAGCTTGGTGGCGGAGTATGGCTACACCTTC. Encoded protein: CASSLVAEYGYTF.

The V call is TRBV11-2, the J call TRBJ2-1; D remains ambiguous. Germline assignment: CDR1 SGHAT and CDR2 FQNNGV. V was clipped by 1 base and J by 1 base, with 8 bases between them. The CDR3 length is 15 residues. The CDR3 spells CASSLGLLSYNEQFF. In DNA, the CDR3 is TGTGCCAGCAGCTTAGGTCTGTTATCCTACAATGAGCAGTTCTTC.

The V gene is TRBV18, the J gene TRBJ2-7; 7 nucleotides match TRBD2. Per the germline V gene, CDR1 is KGHSH and CDR2 is LQKENI. V dropped 0 bases and J dropped 2; count of bases not matched to a gene: 7. The length of the CDR3 is 16 residues. The CDR3 reads CASSPPLSGAPYEQYF. The CDR3 nucleotides read TGTGCCAGCTCACCACCCCTCAGCGGGGCCCCCTACGAGCAGTACTTC.

The gene calls are TRBV11-2 and TRBJ2-5, with 7 bases matching TRBD2. V lost 0 bases to trimming and J lost 3 bases; unmatched junction nucleotides: 4. The CDR3 has 15 amino acids. Germline V CDR1 and CDR2: SGHAT, FQNNGV. This CDR3 reads CASSLDRLAEETQYF. Here the CDR3 DNA reads TGTGCCAGCAGCTTAGATAGGCTAGCGGAAGAGACCCAGTACTTC.

J is TRBJ2-2 and V is TRBV5-6, with TRBD2 as a possible D gene (5 bases). The ends were cut back, 4 bases at V and 0 bases at J, with 16 bases in the middle. The CDR3 consists of 17 residues. Germline loops: CDR1 SGHDT, CDR2 YYEEEE. The CDR3 DNA reads as TGTGCCAGCAGCCCCGGTGGGAGACTATCGAACACCGGGGAGCTGTTTTTT. Protein: CASSPGGRLSNTGELFF.

V is TRBV9 and J is TRBJ1-1; D unresolved. Germline loops: CDR1 SGDLS, CDR2 YYNGEE. Trimming cost V 4 bases and J 5 bases, with 18 bases left between them. The CDR3 is made up of 15 amino acids. CDR3 sequence: CASSPGLREGTEAFF. In DNA form, the CDR3 reads TGTGCCAGCAGCCCTGGCTTGCGGGAAGGGACTGAAGCTTTCTTT.

The V call is TRBV28, the J call TRBJ2-7; 12 bases agree with TRBD2. The germline V gene has CDR1 MDHEN and CDR2 SYDVKM. Trimming removed 4 bases from V and 5 bases from J; junction bases left unmatched: 12. The CDR3 loop spans 17 amino acids. The CDR3 DNA reads as TGTGCCAGCAGTTCCCGAACCTCTACTAGCGGGAGGAACGAGCAGTACTTC. Translated: CASSSRTSTSGRNEQYF.

The chain is built from TRBV5-1 and TRBJ2-7, with TRBD1 identical over 7 bases. The V and J ends lost 1 base and 6 bases, in that order; junction bases with no gene match: 7. CDR3 length equals 14 residues. Germline V gene lookup returns CDR1 SGHRS and CDR2 YFSETQ. The CDR3, as DNA: TGCGCCAGCAGCTTGCGGCAGGGGGTAATCGAGCAGTACTTC. Protein sequence: CASSLRQGVIEQYF.

This clone is deemed large. DNA of the CDR3: TGTGCCAGCAGCTTAGCAGGGATCACTGAAGCTTTCTTT. The encoded protein is CASSLAGITEAFF. This chain links TRBV7-6 with TRBJ1-1; D not certain. The ends were cut back, 0 bases at V and 4 bases at J, with 6 bases in the middle. CDR3 size: 13 residues. In germline, CDR1 is SGHVS, CDR2 FNYEAQ.

The chain recombines TRBV5-6 with TRBJ2-6, with 13 bases identical to TRBD2. The germline CDR1 and CDR2 sequences are SGHDT and YYEEEE. The CDR3 contains 19 residues. V was pared by 2 bases and J by 3 bases, with 8 bases of the junction left unmatched. CDR3 coding DNA: TGTGCCAGCAGCTTCGAAAGACTAGCGGGAGGAAGTGGGGCCAACGTCCTGACTTTC. This gives the protein CASSFERLAGGSGANVLTF.

As regards this clone: One end of the junction does not line up with germline, which may come from a read error. The chain joins TRBV19 to TRBJ2-3; no clear D. Germline V gene sequence: CDR1 LNHDA, CDR2 SQIVND (reference sequence). The CDR3 consists of 11 residues. For the CDR3, the DNA is TGTGCCAGTAGTATGGCAGATACGCAATATTTT. It encodes CASSMADTQYF.

The rearrangement uses TRBV6-4 and TRBJ1-1, with D possibly TRBD1 on 6 matching bases. This CDR3 has 13 amino acids. V gave up 5 bases and J gave up 1 base, with 8 bases separating them. Germline V gene sequence: CDR1 MRHNA, CDR2 SNTAGT. As DNA, the CDR3 is TGTGCCAGCAGTCCGACAGGGAACACTGAAGCTTTCTTT. Its translation: CASSPTGNTEAFF.

Only a few counts were recorded for this clone. CDR3 residues: CASSLGSGLIQETQYF. CDR3 DNA sequence: TGTGCCAGCAGCTTGGGGTCAGGGCTGATTCAAGAGACCCAGTACTTC. The rearrangement links TRBV5-6 to TRBJ2-5; possibly TRBD1 for D (5 bases). The germline V and J ends were trimmed by 0 bases and 2 bases, with 14 bases remaining between them. This CDR3 has 16 amino acids. Germline V gene sequence: CDR1 SGHDT, CDR2 YYEEEE.